The rows below give T cell receptor beta chains drawn from one sample of a study of cytomegalovirus exposure and HLA in healthy donors. Repertoires were generated with immunoSEQ multiplex PCR, while TCRdb's copy carries only in-frame clones and drops some. Of about 230,000 clones in the sample, around four fifths were seen once. Material: PBMCs. These receptor sequences come from a boy younger than 18 in good health and CMV-seronegative. Each CDR3 is given with its conserved first and last residue. The order of the fields is D gene, V gene, J gene, CDR3 length, clone size, CDR3 protein, CDR3 DNA. The D gene is left open where the match is weak. The size field is filled for only some rows; it gives once, few, many or a size class.

-	TRBV29-1	TRBJ1-1	13	-	CSVVGTGREEAFF	TGCAGCGTTGTGGGCACAGGGAGGGAAGAAGCTTTCTTT
-	TRBV10-3	TRBJ1-1	13	few	CAISESRQGEAFF	TGTGCCATCAGTGAGTCAAGGCAGGGTGAAGCTTTCTTT
TRBD1	TRBV5-1	TRBJ2-1	17	-	CASSLVRTGPIYNEQFF	TGCGCCAGCAGCTTGGTGAGGACAGGGCCTATCTACAATGAGCAGTTCTTC
TRBD1	TRBV7-8	TRBJ2-5	16	-	CASSFSRTGGLETQYF	TGTGCCAGCAGCTTCTCGAGGACAGGCGGACTAGAGACCCAGTACTTC
-	TRBV7-9	TRBJ2-3	14	-	CASSLARGTDTQYF	TGTGCCAGCAGCTTAGCGCGCGGTACAGATACGCAGTATTTT
TRBD1	TRBV6-1	TRBJ1-1	14	-	CASRDRVWDTEAFF	TGTGCCAGCAGGGACAGGGTGTGGGACACTGAAGCTTTCTTT
-	TRBV18	TRBJ1-6	15	-	CASSPNAQSNSPLHF	TGTGCCAGCTCACCTAATGCCCAGTCAAATTCACCCCTCCACTTT
TRBD2	TRBV5-1	TRBJ2-7	15	-	CASSLVLAGVYEQYF	TGCGCCAGCAGCTTGGTACTAGCGGGGGTCTACGAGCAGTACTTC
-	TRBV30	TRBJ1-2	13	-	CAWSFGAGYGYTF	TGTGCCTGGAGTTTTGGAGCTGGATATGGCTACACCTTC
TRBD2	TRBV5-5	TRBJ2-5	15	-	CASSPGRGGLETQYF	TGTGCCAGCAGCCCCGGGCGGGGGGGCCTGGAGACCCAGTACTTC
-	TRBV11-3	TRBJ2-7	17	-	CASSLDWGRAYKNEQYF	TGTGCCAGCAGCTTAGACTGGGGCAGGGCGTACAAGAACGAGCAGTACTTC
-	TRBV15	TRBJ1-5	13	-	CATSSVSAGPQHF	TGTGCCACCAGCAGTGTCTCTGCAGGGCCCCAGCATTTT
-	TRBV5-6	TRBJ2-3	15	-	CASSLSAILTDTQYF	TGTGCCAGCAGCTTGTCAGCGATCCTCACAGATACGCAGTATTTT
-	TRBV7-9	TRBJ1-2	13	-	CASSLASGDSYTF	TGTGCCAGCAGCTTAGCATCCGGGGATTCCTACACCTTC
-	TRBV10-3	TRBJ2-1	13	-	CAISEGADNEQFF	TGTGCCATCAGTGAGGGGGCCGACAATGAGCAGTTCTTC
-	TRBV27	TRBJ2-7	14	few	CASSLGGSSYEQYF	TGTGCCAGCAGTTTAGGCGGCAGCTCCTACGAGCAGTACTTC
-	TRBV7-6	TRBJ2-7	14	once	CASSPRAGDYEQYF	TGTGCCAGCAGCCCCCGCGCAGGGGACTACGAGCAGTACTTC
TRBD1	TRBV9	TRBJ1-5	18	-	CASSSRMDRGRENQPQHF	TGTGCCAGCAGCTCCCGTATGGACAGGGGGCGGGAAAATCAGCCCCAGCATTTT
-	TRBV7-9	TRBJ2-7	14	-	CASSLGLGFYEQYF	TGTGCCAGCAGCTTGGGACTGGGATTCTACGAGCAGTACTTC
TRBD2	TRBV5-1	TRBJ2-5	16	-	CASSLALAGGQETQYF	TGCGCCAGCAGCTTGGCTCTAGCGGGGGGTCAAGAGACCCAGTACTTC
-	TRBV6-1	TRBJ2-2	17	once	CASSKASGPPLTGELFF	TGTGCCAGCAGTAAAGCCTCAGGTCCCCCACTCACCGGGGAGCTGTTTTTT
-	TRBV27	TRBJ1-6	16	-	CASSPYMDGLNSPLHF	TGTGCCAGCAGTCCCTACATGGACGGACTTAATTCACCCCTCCACTTT